This T cell receptor (beta chain) was sequenced for a study of T-cell reconstitution after alpha-beta-depleted transplantation in children. Trimming shortened V by 0 bases and J by 4 bases, and 14 bases separated the two germline ends. This CDR3 has 15 residues. Looked up from germline, CDR1 is DFQATT and CDR2 is SNEGSKA (reference sequence). This clonotype was observed a few times. Preparing the TCRbeta library involved the use of unique molecular identifiers. In TCRdb, the PCR reads were re-called with MiXCR into one record per CDR3 protein. Of around 380,000 distinct CDR3 sequences listed, under 13% are singletons.

This TCR derives from a human donor who donated a stem cell graft to a child with acute myeloid leukemia. The V gene is TRBV20-1, the J gene TRBJ2-3; D is tentatively TRBD1 or TRBD2 (6 bases each). The input for sequencing was PBMCs from the stem cell graft donor, taken from the stem cell graft. The CDR3 is CSARDWGAHADTQYF. CDR3 sequence (DNA): TGCAGTGCTAGAGATTGGGGGGCTCACGCAGATACGCAGTATTTT.